This entry lists 4 T cell receptor beta chains sequenced from one sample in a study of blood T cell repertoires in COVID-19. The method was immunoSEQ multiplex PCR; TCRdb's version includes in-frame clones alone and lacks a portion of them. Of approximately 270,000 clones listed, approximately 90% are singletons. Input material: PBMCs or T cells enriched from blood (not recorded which). Receptor source: a human donor in a cohort exposed to, infected with or recovered from COVID-19 (not recorded which). The donor label of this sample is uncertain.

This clone was observed a single time. V usage is TRBV5-8 and J usage is TRBJ1-6; D unclear. Trimming pared 4 bases from V and 9 bases from J, leaving 5 bases between. The germline V gene has CDR1 SGHTS and CDR2 YDEGEE. This CDR3 spans 11 amino acids. CDR3 sequence: CASSPSSPLHF. The CDR3 DNA follows: TGTGCCAGCAGCCCCAGTTCACCCCTCCACTTT.

The chain links TRBV5-1 to TRBJ1-3; tentative D call: TRBD1 (5 bases). V shed 0 bases and J shed 2 bases, with 9 bases lying between them. The CDR3 is 15 residues long. In germline, CDR1 is SGHRS, CDR2 YFSETQ. CDR3 sequence reads: CASSLVQGTGNTIYF. DNA for the CDR3: TGCGCCAGCAGCTTGGTCCAGGGCACTGGAAACACCATATATTTT.

V is TRBV7-9 and J is TRBJ1-1; a possible D gene is TRBD1 (6 bases). V lost 5 bases and J lost 7, with 11 bases in between. CDR3 length: 12 residues. Per the germline V gene, CDR1 is SEHNR and CDR2 is FQNEAQ (reference sequence). DNA of the CDR3: TGTGCCAGCAGCCGGGACACCGATGAAGCTTTCTTT. Protein product: CASSRDTDEAFF.

The CDR3: CASSPGTGGYGYTF. The CDR3 DNA reads TGTGCCAGCAGCCCCGGGACAGGGGGCTATGGCTACACCTTC. The chain joins TRBV9 to TRBJ1-2, with 11 bases lining up with TRBD1. The germline CDR1 and CDR2 sequences are SGDLS and YYNGEE. J lost 4 bases, V lost 4 bases, and 3 bases had no gene match. This CDR3 is built from 14 residues.